One sample yielded the 25 T cell receptor beta chains listed below, sequenced in a study of shared clonotypes between healthy human individuals. The method was immunoSEQ multiplex PCR; TCRdb's version includes in-frame clones alone and lacks a portion of them. The sample has over 1.4 million clones; about 96% are singletons. Material: naive CD4+ T cells sorted from blood. Subset of the sample: CD45RA+ positively selected. These receptors were collected from a man aged 25 to 45 in good health.

This sequence joins TRBV9 and TRBJ2-3, with TRBD2 identical over 13 bases. V was clipped by 0 bases and J by 3 bases; unmatched bases: 4. This CDR3 spans 17 amino acids. Looked up from germline, CDR1 is SGDLS and CDR2 is YYNGEE. The CDR3 reads CASSVELLAGGTDTQYF. The CDR3 nucleotides read TGTGCCAGCAGCGTAGAACTACTAGCGGGAGGGACAGATACGCAGTATTTT.

This chain uses TRBV7-2 with TRBJ2-7; D assignment may be TRBD1 or TRBD2 (5 bases each). Germline assignment: CDR1 SGHTA and CDR2 FQGNSA. Trimming pared 5 bases from V and 0 bases from J, leaving 17 bases between. The CDR3 runs to 16 residues. The CDR3 loop is CASSEGRSQSSYEQYF. Here the CDR3 DNA reads TGTGCCAGCAGCGAGGGACGGTCTCAGAGCTCCTACGAGCAGTACTTC. The full variable domain, rest sourced from reference TRBV7-2 and TRBJ2-7, is GAGVSQSPSNKVTEKGKDVELRCDPISGHTALYWYRQSLGQGLEFLIYFQGNSAPDKSGLPSDRFSAERTGGSVSTLTIQRTQQEDSAVYLCASSEGRSQSSYEQYFGPGTRLTVT.

V is TRBV28 and J is TRBJ2-2, with TRBD1 matching over 7 bases. The germline CDR1 and CDR2 sequences are MDHEN and SYDVKM. The CDR3 extends over 15 amino acids. After removal of 5 bases from V and 5 bases from J, the junction contained 8 bases not matched to a gene. CDR3 protein: CASSIQTGFTGELFF. The DNA of the CDR3 is TGTGCCAGCAGTATTCAGACAGGGTTTACCGGGGAGCTGTTTTTT.

The J gene is TRBJ2-7, the V gene TRBV6-6, with 10 bases identical to TRBD1. This CDR3 is 15 amino acids long. V was clipped by 6 bases and J by 9 bases; unmatched bases: 14. Germline V lookup: CDR1 MNHNY, CDR2 SVGAGI (reference sequence). DNA of the CDR3: TGTGCCAGCAGACGGGACAGGGGCCGGCCGGAGGTGCAGTACTTC. The encoded protein is CASRRDRGRPEVQYF.

This chain connects TRBV7-6 to TRBJ2-3, with D unclear. The CDR3 runs 16 residues. Germline V lookup: CDR1 SGHVS, CDR2 FNYEAQ. V shed 1 base and J shed 0 bases, with 11 bases lying between them. The CDR3 reads CASSLVSGPSTDTQYF. CDR3 coding DNA: TGTGCCAGCAGCTTAGTTTCTGGCCCTAGCACAGATACGCAGTATTTT.

The chain links TRBV28 to TRBJ2-2, with 8 positions matching TRBD2. V shed 6 bases, J shed 3 bases, and the junction held 9 bases outside the gene matches. The V gene's germline CDR1 is MDHEN and CDR2 SYDVKM. This CDR3 is built from 16 residues. CDR3 sequence: CASSRSGSWDTGELFF. CDR3 nucleotides: TGTGCCAGCAGCCGAAGCGGGAGTTGGGACACCGGGGAGCTGTTTTTT.

V gene TRBV7-9 combines with J gene TRBJ1-5; D remains unclear. The CDR3 length is 16 residues. Germline CDR1 SEHNR, CDR2 FQNEAQ (reference sequence). With 1 base removed from V and 2 bases from J, the gap between germline ends came to 12 bases. CDR3 sequence: CASSLVGPGGNQPQHF. In nucleotides, the CDR3 is TGTGCCAGCAGCTTAGTAGGGCCTGGGGGCAATCAGCCCCAGCATTTT.

The gene calls are TRBV2 and TRBJ2-5; D perhaps matches TRBD2 (6 bases). With 4 bases removed from V and 2 bases from J, the gap between germline ends came to 14 bases. Germline-derived CDR1 and CDR2 are SNHLY and FYNNEI. The CDR3 runs 15 residues. The CDR3 is CASSAQGGFQETQYF. The CDR3 bases are TGTGCCAGCAGTGCTCAAGGAGGGTTTCAAGAGACCCAGTACTTC.

The chain is built from TRBV18 and TRBJ2-1; TRBD1 aligns across 7 bases. Losses at the gene ends were 5 bases for V and 8 bases for J; bases not matched to a gene: 15. The germline V gene has CDR1 KGHSH and CDR2 LQKENI. The CDR3 covers 16 residues. This CDR3 is CASSEWVGTASHEQFF. The DNA for the CDR3 is TGTGCCAGCTCAGAGTGGGTCGGGACAGCTTCCCATGAGCAGTTCTTC.

The rearrangement uses TRBV5-4 and TRBJ1-5; possibly TRBD1 for D (5 bases). The CDR3 length is 12 residues. Germline V gives CDR1 SGHNT, CDR2 YYREEE (reference sequence). Trimming removed 3 bases from V and 12 bases from J, with 13 bases in between. This CDR3 is CASSYTGGVQHF. For the CDR3, the DNA is TGTGCCAGCAGCTACACAGGCGGAGTCCAGCATTTT. The complete variable domain, with remaining parts taken from reference TRBV5-4 and TRBJ1-5, reads ETGVTQSPTHLIKTRGQQVTLRCSSQSGHNTVSWYQQALGQGPQFIFQYYREEENGRGNFPPRFSGLQFPNYSSELNVNALELDDSALYLCASSYTGGVQHFGDGTRLSIL.

CDR3 coding DNA: TGTGCCAGCAGTGATAGGATACAGGGGGGAAGCCAGCCCCAGCATTTT. It yields the protein CASSDRIQGGSQPQHF. The chain combines TRBV2 with TRBJ1-5, with 8 nucleotides matching TRBD1. CDR3 length equals 16 residues. Germline CDR1 is SNHLY and CDR2 is FYNNEI. Germline trimming cut 3 bases from V and 7 bases from J; bases unmatched to any gene: 11.

The CDR3, as DNA: TGTGCCAGCAGCCCTATAGCGGGAGTGGGGGAGCAGTACTTC. Protein product: CASSPIAGVGEQYF. The rearrangement links TRBV6-5 to TRBJ2-7; 9 nucleotides agree with TRBD2. V shed 6 bases and J 7 bases; nucleotides not matched to a gene: 10. Germline CDR1 MNHEY, CDR2 SVGAGI. This CDR3 is 14 amino acids long.

The J gene is TRBJ2-7, the V gene TRBV18; 9 bases fit TRBD1. The CDR3 is made up of 15 amino acids. J gave up 7 bases and V 2 bases, and 9 bases lay outside the gene matches. Germline V gene data show CDR1 as KGHSH and CDR2 as LQKENI. The CDR3: CASSPSGTGSKEQYF. The DNA for the CDR3 is TGTGCCAGCTCACCATCCGGGACAGGGTCTAAGGAGCAGTACTTC.

The chain combines TRBV28 with TRBJ2-1; 7 bases fit TRBD2. In germline, CDR1 is MDHEN, CDR2 SYDVKM. The CDR3 runs to 15 residues. Germline trimming cut 5 bases from V and 4 bases from J; bases unmatched to any gene: 8. The CDR3 DNA sequence: TGTGCCAGCAGTCCGACTAGCTGGGGATACAATGAGCAGTTCTTC. Translated: CASSPTSWGYNEQFF.

The chain recombines TRBV10-1 with TRBJ1-1; no clear D. This CDR3 is 14 amino acids long. The germline CDR1 and CDR2 sequences are WNHNN and SYGVQD (reference sequence). Between the trimmed V and J ends, which lost 7 bases and 2 bases, there was a span of 14 bases. CDR3 amino acids: CASTAGLPNTEAFF. The CDR3 DNA sequence: TGCGCCAGCACCGCCGGGCTACCTAACACTGAAGCTTTCTTT.

The chain couples TRBV11-3 to TRBJ2-1; 7 bases align to TRBD2. Germline lookup yields CDR1 SGHNT and CDR2 YENEEA. The CDR3 length is 15 residues. With 10 bases clipped from V and 0 bases from J, the junction kept 9 bases outside the gene matches. The CDR3 DNA is TGTGCCACCCAATTCCGGACTAGCTCCTACAATGAGCAGTTCTTC. Protein product: CATQFRTSSYNEQFF.

The V call is TRBV7-9, the J call TRBJ2-3; D possibly corresponds to TRBD2 (6 bases). The germline V gene has CDR1 SEHNR and CDR2 FQNEAQ (reference sequence). The CDR3 is 15 residues long. The V end lost 5 bases, the J end lost 0 bases, and 12 bases lay between the germline ends. The CDR3 DNA follows: TGTGCCAGCAGCCCGGGACTTTTAAGCACAGATACGCAGTATTTT. Its translation is CASSPGLLSTDTQYF.

The chain couples TRBV15 to TRBJ1-5; D perhaps matches TRBD1 (5 bases). The V and J ends lost 0 bases and 7 bases respectively, with 7 bases between them. The germline CDR1 and CDR2 sequences are LNHNV and YYDKDF (reference sequence). CDR3 size: 13 residues. DNA for the CDR3: TGTGCCACCAGCAGAGAAAGACAGCAGCCCCAGCATTTT. It specifies CATSRERQQPQHF.

As regards this clone: Other DNA sequences in the same sample also yield this CDR3. This sequence joins TRBV6-1 and TRBJ2-7; perhaps TRBD2 as D (5 bases). Trimming shortened V by 1 base and J by 0 bases, and 7 bases separated the two germline ends. The CDR3 is 14 amino acids. Germline V CDR1 and CDR2: MNHNS, SASEGT. Written as DNA, the CDR3 is TGTGCCAGCAGTGAAGGAGGGAGCTCCTACGAGCAGTACTTC. It is translated as CASSEGGSSYEQYF.

The chain joins TRBV7-9 to TRBJ1-1; a weak D match, TRBD1 (5 bases). The germline V and J ends were trimmed by 8 bases and 6 bases, with 16 bases remaining between them. The CDR3 is 13 amino acids. Germline CDR1 SEHNR, CDR2 FQNEAQ (reference sequence). Here the CDR3 reads CASLNLGVAEAFF. The DNA of the CDR3 is TGTGCCAGCCTCAATCTAGGGGTTGCTGAAGCTTTCTTT.

CDR3 in DNA: TGTGCCAGCAGCTTAAGCCAGGGATATCATGGCTACACCTTC. It is translated as CASSLSQGYHGYTF. The chain carries TRBV7-2 and TRBJ1-2; D perhaps matches TRBD1 (5 bases). The V gene lost 2 bases and the J gene lost 6 bases, with 13 bases spanning the gap. Germline values: CDR1 SGHTA, CDR2 FQGNSA. This CDR3 contains 14 residues.

V is TRBV5-5 and J is TRBJ1-1, with D possibly matching TRBD1 (6 bases). Germline V gene data show CDR1 as SGHKS and CDR2 as YYEKEE (reference sequence). The CDR3 sequence is 12 residues long. The ends were cut back, 3 bases at V and 11 bases at J, with 14 bases in the middle. Here the CDR3 reads CASSSGQPSAFF. For the CDR3, the DNA is TGTGCCAGCAGCTCGGGACAACCATCCGCTTTCTTT.

The V and J genes are TRBV6-5 and TRBJ2-1; no firm D call. Germline V CDR1 and CDR2: MNHEY, SVGAGI. Trimming removed 2 bases from V and 8 bases from J, with 7 bases in between. The CDR3 covers 12 residues. In DNA form, the CDR3 reads TGTGCCAGCAGTTACCTCGGCCATGAGCAGTTCTTC. It codes for CASSYLGHEQFF.

This chain joins TRBV10-2 and TRBJ2-2; 8 bases align to TRBD2. Germline CDR1 and CDR2: WSHSY and SAAADI. The length of the CDR3 is 17 residues. The V segment lost 5 bases and the J segment 3 bases; nucleotides outside the gene matches: 11. The CDR3 is CASSRISGMWDTGELFF. CDR3 in DNA: TGCGCCAGCAGTAGGATTAGCGGGATGTGGGACACCGGGGAGCTGTTTTTT.

The CDR3 DNA reads as TGCGCCAGCAGTGGGGGACCAGGTAGGGGCTACACCTTC. As protein: CASSGGPGRGYTF. The chain couples TRBV10-2 to TRBJ1-2; possibly TRBD1 for D (5 bases). This CDR3 is built from 13 residues. Germline V lookup: CDR1 WSHSY, CDR2 SAAADI. The ends were cut back, 4 bases at V and 8 bases at J, with 14 bases in the middle.